This T cell receptor beta chain was identified in a study of healthy donors' naive CD4 and CD8 T cells. Germline trimming cut 1 base from V and 6 bases from J; bases unmatched to any gene: 5. CDR3 size: 15 residues. From germline, CDR1 is SGHDT and CDR2 YYEEEE. This clonotype was recorded once. The antigen is not known. Study-wide findings and caveats: Possible naive T cell homeostatic proliferation bias remained unaddressed. Positive CDR3 charge linked to CD4+ cells, negative to CD8+ cells.

A linear amplification protocol produced the TCR libraries from around 0.55 ug of total RNA. TCRdb passed the reads through MiXCR, listing each CDR3 protein once. Of around 200,000 distinct CDR3 sequences detected, around 74% appear once; the ten largest clones hold roughly 2.3%. This rearrangement joins TRBV5-6 to TRBJ1-2; 11 bases are shared with TRBD1. Sample: naive CD4+ and CD8+ T cells sorted from blood, pooled from several donors. The TCR sequence derives from a pool of human donors in good health; the sample pools cells from several healthy donors. Here the CDR3 reads CASSLRTGGLDGYTF. CDR3 DNA sequence: TGTGCCAGCAGCTTGAGGACAGGGGGCCTGGATGGCTACACCTTC.